The T cell receptor (beta chain) described here comes from a study of neurological immune-mediated disorders. V lost 4 bases and J 9 bases, leaving 11 bases between the germline ends. The CDR3 covers 12 residues. Germline loops: CDR1 SGHRS, CDR2 YFSETQ. From the 5' RACE reads, TCRdb called clonotypes with MiXCR, one entry per CDR3 protein. The table lists tens of thousands of distinct CDR3 sequences, 10% of them singletons, with about 1.8% in the top ten. This clonotype was found many times. The chain carries TRBV5-1 and TRBJ2-4; no reliable D call. The source is a man aged 35-49 years in good health. The sequenced material came from PBMCs. The CDR3 sequence: CASSDGLGIQYF. The CDR3, as DNA: TGCGCCAGCAGCGACGGCCTTGGCATTCAGTACTTC.